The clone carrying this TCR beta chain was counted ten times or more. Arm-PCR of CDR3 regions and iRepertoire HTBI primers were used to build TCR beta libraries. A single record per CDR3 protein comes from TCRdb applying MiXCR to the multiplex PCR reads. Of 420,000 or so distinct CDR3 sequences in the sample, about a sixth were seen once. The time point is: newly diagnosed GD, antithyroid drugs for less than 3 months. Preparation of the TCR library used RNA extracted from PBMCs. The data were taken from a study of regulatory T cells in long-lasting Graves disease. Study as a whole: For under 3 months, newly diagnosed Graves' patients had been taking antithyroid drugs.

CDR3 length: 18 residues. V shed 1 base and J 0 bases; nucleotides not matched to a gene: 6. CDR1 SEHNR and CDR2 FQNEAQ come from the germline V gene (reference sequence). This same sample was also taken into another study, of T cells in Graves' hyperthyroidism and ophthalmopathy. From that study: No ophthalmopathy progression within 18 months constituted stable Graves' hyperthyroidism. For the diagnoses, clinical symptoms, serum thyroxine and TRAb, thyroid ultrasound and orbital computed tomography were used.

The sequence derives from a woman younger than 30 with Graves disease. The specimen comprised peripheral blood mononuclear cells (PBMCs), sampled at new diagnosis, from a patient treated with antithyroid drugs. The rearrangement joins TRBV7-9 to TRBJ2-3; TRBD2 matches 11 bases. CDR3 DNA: TGTGCCAGCAGCTTAGGACTAACTAGCGGGAGTAGCACAGATACGCAGTATTTT. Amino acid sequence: CASSLGLTSGSSTDTQYF.